The 10 T cell receptor beta chains below come from one sample, sequenced in a study of shared clonotypes between healthy human individuals. Sequencing was performed with immunoSEQ multiplex PCR; in TCRdb, only in-frame clones are kept and a portion is missing. This sample has about 380,000 clones; about 96% occur once, and the top ten carry approximately 0.32%. Sequenced: memory CD8+ T cells sorted from blood. Regarding subset: CD45RO+ cells pooled with CCR7-negative TemRA cells. These receptors all come from a man aged 30 to 45 in good health.

The chain combines TRBV5-1 with TRBJ2-3; D is perhaps TRBD1 (6 bases). Trimming took 0 bases from V and 4 from J, leaving 9 bases between them. CDR1 and CDR2 (germline): SGHRS, YFSETQ. The CDR3 sequence is 14 residues long. The CDR3 protein is CASSLGRGADTQYF. The CDR3 nucleotides are TGCGCCAGCAGCTTGGGCAGGGGAGCAGATACGCAGTATTTT. Variable domain in full (rest from reference TRBV5-1 and TRBJ2-3): KAGVTQTPRYLIKTRGQQVTLSCSPISGHRSVSWYQQTPGQGLQFLFEYFSETQRNKGNFPGRFSGRQFSNSRSEMNVSTLELGDSALYLCASSLGRGADTQYFGPGTRLTVL.

The chain employs TRBV16 and TRBJ2-7; TRBD2 matches at 7 bases. J lost 0 bases, V lost 1 base, and 12 bases had no gene match. Germline V gives CDR1 KGHSY, CDR2 FQNENV. The CDR3 is made up of 18 amino acids. CDR3 region: CASSQFGRRESGSYEQYF. The CDR3 DNA is TGTGCCAGCAGCCAATTTGGCAGGCGGGAGTCGGGCTCCTACGAGCAGTACTTC.

The chain uses TRBV18 and TRBJ1-5; D is perhaps TRBD1 (6 bases). This CDR3 region has 13 residues. Germline V gives CDR1 KGHSH, CDR2 LQKENI. V lost 5 bases and J 10 bases, leaving 15 bases between the germline ends. The DNA of the CDR3 is TGTGCCAGCTCAGGGGGCCAGCCGTCACCCCAGCATTTT. Protein sequence: CASSGGQPSPQHF.

The J gene is TRBJ2-2, the V gene TRBV7-3; the match to TRBD1 covers 7 bases. The V and J ends lost 1 base and 0 bases, in that order; junction bases with no gene match: 8. This CDR3 has 18 residues. Per the germline V gene, CDR1 is SGHTA and CDR2 is FQGTGA. The CDR3 coding sequence is TGTGCCAGCAGCTTAAAAGGGGGACAGTTCGCGAACACCGGGGAGCTGTTTTTT. Translating gives CASSLKGGQFANTGELFF.

V and J are TRBV10-1 and TRBJ2-1, with D hard to call. Germline V gives CDR1 WNHNN, CDR2 SYGVQD (reference sequence). The CDR3 loop spans 16 amino acids. V was shortened by 1 base and J by 0 bases, with 10 bases between the two germline ends. In DNA form, the CDR3 reads TGCGCCAGCAGTGAGTTTGGGCGGACCTCCTACAATGAGCAGTTCTTC. Encoded protein: CASSEFGRTSYNEQFF.

The CDR3 coding sequence is TGTGCCAGCAGTTTTGGACTAGCGGGACCCACAGATACGCAGTATTTT. Encoded protein: CASSFGLAGPTDTQYF. The chain combines TRBV6-6 with TRBJ2-3; 12 bases match TRBD2. J gave up 2 bases and V 4 bases, and 4 bases lay outside the gene matches. There are 16 residues in the CDR3. Germline V gene lookup returns CDR1 MNHNY and CDR2 SVGAGI (reference sequence).

The CDR3 DNA reads TGTGCCAGCAGTCTCCCGGGACAGGGATTGGGGACTGAAGCTTTCTTT. This gives the protein CASSLPGQGLGTEAFF. The V and J genes are TRBV2 and TRBJ1-1; 9 bases map to TRBD1. CDR3 length: 16 amino acids. CDR1 SNHLY and CDR2 FYNNEI come from the germline V gene. V shed 5 bases, J shed 5 bases, and the junction held 12 bases outside the gene matches.

The chain has TRBV5-1 and TRBJ2-2; tentative D call: TRBD1 (6 bases). The length of the CDR3 is 16 residues. Looked up from germline, CDR1 is SGHRS and CDR2 is YFSETQ. V gave up 4 bases and J gave up 3 bases, with 16 bases separating them. The CDR3 loop is CASSGSGHSDTGELFF. The CDR3 DNA is TGCGCCAGCAGCGGATCGGGACACTCAGACACCGGGGAGCTGTTTTTT.

V is TRBV10-3 and J is TRBJ2-5; 10 nucleotides line up with TRBD2. This CDR3 is built from 15 residues. Germline loops: CDR1 ENHRY, CDR2 SYGVKD. The trim removed 4 bases at V and 5 bases at J, leaving 7 bases unmatched. In nucleotides, the CDR3 is TGTGCCATCAGTGGTCAAGCGGGAGGGTTGGAGACCCAGTACTTC. Amino acid sequence: CAISGQAGGLETQYF.

V usage is TRBV5-1 and J usage is TRBJ2-5; no clear D gene. Germline CDR1 SGHRS, CDR2 YFSETQ. This CDR3 contains 13 residues. The V end was cut by 0 bases, the J end by 7 bases, with 10 bases between. The DNA of the CDR3 is TGCGCCAGCAGCTTGGGGGCCAAAGGGACCCAGTACTTC. This codes for CASSLGAKGTQYF.